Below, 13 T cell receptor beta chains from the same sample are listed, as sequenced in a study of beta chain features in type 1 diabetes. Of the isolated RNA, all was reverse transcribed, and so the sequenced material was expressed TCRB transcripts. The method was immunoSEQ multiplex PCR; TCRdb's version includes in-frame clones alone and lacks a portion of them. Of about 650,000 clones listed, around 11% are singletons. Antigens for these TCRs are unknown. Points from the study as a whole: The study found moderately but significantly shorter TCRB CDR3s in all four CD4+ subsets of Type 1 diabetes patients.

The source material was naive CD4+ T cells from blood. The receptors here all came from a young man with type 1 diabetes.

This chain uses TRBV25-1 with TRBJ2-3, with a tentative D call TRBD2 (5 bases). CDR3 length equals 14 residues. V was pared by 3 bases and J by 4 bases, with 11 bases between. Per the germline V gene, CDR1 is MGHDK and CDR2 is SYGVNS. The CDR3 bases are TGTGCCAGCAGTGAGCGCGTTAGCGCAGATACGCAGTATTTT. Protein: CASSERVSADTQYF.

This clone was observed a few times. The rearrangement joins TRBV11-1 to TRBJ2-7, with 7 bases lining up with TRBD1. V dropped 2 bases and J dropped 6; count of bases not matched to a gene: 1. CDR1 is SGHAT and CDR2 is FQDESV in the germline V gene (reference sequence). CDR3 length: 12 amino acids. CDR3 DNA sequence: TGTGCCAGCAGCTTAACAGGGGTCGAGCAGTACTTC. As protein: CASSLTGVEQYF.

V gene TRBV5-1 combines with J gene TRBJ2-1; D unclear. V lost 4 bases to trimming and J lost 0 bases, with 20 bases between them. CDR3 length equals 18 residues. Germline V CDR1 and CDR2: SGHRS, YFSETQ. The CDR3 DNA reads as TGCGCCAGCAGCGCCGGAAACTTAGGATCACACTCCTACAATGAGCAGTTCTTC. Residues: CASSAGNLGSHSYNEQFF.

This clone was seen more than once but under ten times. CDR3 nucleotides: TGTGCCTGGAGTTTGGGAGCGGATGGCTACACCTTC. Translating it yields CAWSLGADGYTF. The rearrangement joins TRBV30 to TRBJ1-2; D is uncertain. Germline lookup yields CDR1 GTSNPN and CDR2 SVGIG (reference sequence). Trimming took off 2 bases at V and 6 bases at J, with 10 bases between the two ends. The CDR3 contains 12 residues.

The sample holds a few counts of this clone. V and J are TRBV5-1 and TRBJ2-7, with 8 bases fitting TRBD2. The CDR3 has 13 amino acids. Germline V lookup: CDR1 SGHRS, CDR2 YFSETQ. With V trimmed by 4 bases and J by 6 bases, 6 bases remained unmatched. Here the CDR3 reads CASSVGLAAEQYF. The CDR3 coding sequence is TGCGCCAGCAGCGTTGGACTAGCCGCCGAGCAGTACTTC.

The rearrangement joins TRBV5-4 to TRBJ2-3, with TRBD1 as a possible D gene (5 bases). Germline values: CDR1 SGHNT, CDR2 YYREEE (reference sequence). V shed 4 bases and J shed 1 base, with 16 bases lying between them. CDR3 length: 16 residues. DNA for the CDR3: TGTGCCAGCAGCCGAAACCCGACAGAGCGCACAGATACGCAGTATTTT. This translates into CASSRNPTERTDTQYF.

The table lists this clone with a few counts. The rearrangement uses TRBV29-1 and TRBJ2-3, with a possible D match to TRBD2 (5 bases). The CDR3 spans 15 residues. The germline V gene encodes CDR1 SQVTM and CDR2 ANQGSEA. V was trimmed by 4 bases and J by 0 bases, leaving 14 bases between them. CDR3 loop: CSVGLNGVSTDTQYF. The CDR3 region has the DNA TGCAGCGTTGGTCTTAACGGGGTGAGCACAGATACGCAGTATTTT.

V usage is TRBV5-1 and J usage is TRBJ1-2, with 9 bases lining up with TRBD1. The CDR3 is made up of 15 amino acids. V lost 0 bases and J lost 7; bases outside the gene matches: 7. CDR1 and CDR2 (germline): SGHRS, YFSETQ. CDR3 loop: CASSLAQGQGGGYTF. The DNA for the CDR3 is TGCGCCAGCAGCTTGGCCCAGGGACAGGGTGGTGGCTACACCTTC.

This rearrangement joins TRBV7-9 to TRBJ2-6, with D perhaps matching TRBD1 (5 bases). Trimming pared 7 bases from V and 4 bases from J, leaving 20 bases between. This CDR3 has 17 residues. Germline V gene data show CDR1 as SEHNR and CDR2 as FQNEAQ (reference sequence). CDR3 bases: TGTGCCAGCATTGAGGACACCGGCCCGCAAGGGGCCAACGTCCTGACTTTC. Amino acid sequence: CASIEDTGPQGANVLTF.

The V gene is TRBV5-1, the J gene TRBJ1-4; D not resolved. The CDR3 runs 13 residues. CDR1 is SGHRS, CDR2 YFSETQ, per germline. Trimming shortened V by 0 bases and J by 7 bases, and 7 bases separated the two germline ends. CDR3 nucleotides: TGCGCCAGCAGCTTGGTCGCGGGTGAAAAACTGTTTTTT. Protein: CASSLVAGEKLFF.

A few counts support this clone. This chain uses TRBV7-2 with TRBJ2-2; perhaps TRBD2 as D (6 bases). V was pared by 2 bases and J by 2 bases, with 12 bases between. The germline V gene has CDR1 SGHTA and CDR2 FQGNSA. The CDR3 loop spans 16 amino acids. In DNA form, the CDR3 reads TGTGCCAGCAGCTTATTTTCGGGGGACAACACCGGGGAGCTGTTTTTT. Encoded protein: CASSLFSGDNTGELFF.

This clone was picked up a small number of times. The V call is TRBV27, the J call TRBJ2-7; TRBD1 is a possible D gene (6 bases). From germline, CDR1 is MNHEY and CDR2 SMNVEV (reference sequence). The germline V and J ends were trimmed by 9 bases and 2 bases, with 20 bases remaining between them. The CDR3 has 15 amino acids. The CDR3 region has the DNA TGTGCCAGGACTCCACAGGGTAAGATTGCCTACGAGCAGTACTTC. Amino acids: CARTPQGKIAYEQYF.

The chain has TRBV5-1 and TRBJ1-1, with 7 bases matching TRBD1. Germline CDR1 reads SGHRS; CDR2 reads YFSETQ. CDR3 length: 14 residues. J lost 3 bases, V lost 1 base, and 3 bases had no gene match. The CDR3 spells CASSLWDSYTEAFF. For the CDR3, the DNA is TGCGCCAGCAGCTTGTGGGACAGCTACACTGAAGCTTTCTTT. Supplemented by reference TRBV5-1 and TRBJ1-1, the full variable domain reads KAGVTQTPRYLIKTRGQQVTLSCSPISGHRSVSWYQQTPGQGLQFLFEYFSETQRNKGNFPGRFSGRQFSNSRSEMNVSTLELGDSALYLCASSLWDSYTEAFFGQGTRLTVV.